This T cell receptor beta chain emerged from a study of blood T cell repertoires in COVID-19. V was shortened by 4 bases and J by 0 bases, with 7 bases between the two germline ends. The CDR3 sequence is 13 residues long. The V gene's germline CDR1 is GTSNPN and CDR2 SVGIG (reference sequence). This clone was counted only a few times. The study drew participants aged roughly 18 to 95 years from 24 US areas. Self-reported history from a screening survey and questionnaire set each donor's cohort. Resolution of symptoms, clearance, or two negative PCRs was present in recovered Cohort 3 donors. The assay was immunoSEQ multiplex PCR, and TCRdb's table has in-frame clones only and misses some. Of 250,000 to 300,000 clones in the sample, about nine tenths were seen once.

The rearrangement uses TRBV30 and TRBJ1-3; D perhaps matches TRBD1 (6 bases). Sequencing input: PBMCs or T cells enriched from blood (not recorded which). The origin of this receptor is a middle-aged woman who had recovered from COVID-19. CDR3 coding DNA: TGTGCCTGGAAACAGGGCTCTGGAAACACCATATATTTT. This codes for CAWKQGSGNTIYF.